Each of the 27 T cell receptor beta chains below was sequenced from the same sample in a study of Graves' ophthalmopathy and Graves' hyperthyroidism (dated by TCRdb to the late 2010s). Data came from an Illumina HiSeq 2000. For repertoire sequencing, TCR beta CDR3 regions were amplified from RNA transcripts. The first round was an RT-PCR using HTBI primers with the Qiagen OneStep RT-PCR kit, and this first round was followed by a second-round multiplex PCR, then size selection and purification. Clones were called with MiXCR by TCRdb after fastp trimmed the public reads at Q25, and only in-frame beta chains were retained. Each entry merges the rows of one CDR3 protein and shows their most common DNA and genes. This sample comprises some 750,000 distinct CDR3 sequences, around 40% of them detected only once. The ten largest clones add up to approximately 43% of the sample. Sequenced sample: peripheral blood. These receptors originate from an adult man with Graves' ophthalmopathy.

The chain combines TRBV11-2 with TRBJ1-1; 7 bases fit TRBD1. The J segment lost 4 bases and the V segment lost 4 bases, leaving 9 bases of the junction unmatched. The germline gives CDR1 SGHAT, CDR2 FQNNGV. CDR3 length: 15 residues. The CDR3 DNA follows: TGTGCCAGCAGCTCCCAGACAGGGATTTTCACTGAAGCTTTCTTT. The encoded protein is CASSSQTGIFTEAFF.

V and J are TRBV9 and TRBJ2-5; 7 bases are shared with TRBD2. Losses at the gene ends were 4 bases for V and 2 bases for J; bases not matched to a gene: 11. CDR1 is SGDLS, CDR2 YYNGEE, per germline. The CDR3 has 16 amino acids. CDR3 in DNA: TGTGCCAGCAGCTACCGACGGGGGGAGACTCAAGAGACCCAGTACTTC. Its protein is CASSYRRGETQETQYF.

The rearrangement links TRBV7-9 to TRBJ2-5, with 9 bases identical to TRBD1. In germline, CDR1 is SEHNR, CDR2 FQNEAQ (reference sequence). With 4 bases clipped from V and 3 bases from J, the junction kept 6 bases outside the gene matches. This CDR3 region has 15 residues. The CDR3 reads CASSSGQGREETQYF. The CDR3 nucleotides read TGTGCCAGCAGCTCAGGACAGGGGAGGGAAGAGACCCAGTACTTC.

This chain uses TRBV20-1 with TRBJ1-5; 10 positions match TRBD1. The J segment lost 6 bases and the V segment lost 7 bases, leaving 12 bases of the junction unmatched. Germline V CDR1 and CDR2: DFQATT, SNEGSKA (reference sequence). CDR3 length equals 15 residues. The CDR3 nucleotides are TGCAGTGTTGCGACAGGGGGCTTAGGAAGTCAGCCCCAGCATTTT. It codes for CSVATGGLGSQPQHF.

This clonotype has a handful of counts. This sequence joins TRBV20-1 and TRBJ1-4, with 9 bases identical to TRBD1. CDR1 is DFQATT, CDR2 SNEGSKA, per germline (reference sequence). J was trimmed by 6 bases and V by 3 bases; bases with no gene match: 5. The CDR3 extends over 14 amino acids. The DNA of the CDR3 is TGCAGTGCTAGCGGACAGGGGTTGCATGAAAAACTGTTTTTT. This translates into CSASGQGLHEKLFF.

This chain joins TRBV11-1 and TRBJ2-7; 9 bases are a match to TRBD2. The CDR3 is 16 amino acids. V shed 0 bases, J shed 5 bases, and the junction held 8 bases outside the gene matches. Germline V gene data show CDR1 as SGHAT and CDR2 as FQDESV (reference sequence). The CDR3 DNA is TGTGCCAGCAGCTTAGCGCTTAGCGGGGGTACGGACGAGCAGTACTTC. Amino acids: CASSLALSGGTDEQYF.

This clonotype occurred many times. This rearrangement joins TRBV29-1 to TRBJ2-7, with D unresolved. The CDR3 has 10 residues. Trimming cost V 5 bases and J 5 bases, with 7 bases left between them. Looked up from germline, CDR1 is SQVTM and CDR2 is ANQGSEA. CDR3 coding DNA: TGCAGCGTTCTCAGCGACGAGCAGTACTTC. Its translation: CSVLSDEQYF.

Note on this clonotype: One end of the junction fails to match germline, which may point to a read error. The rearrangement uses TRBV29-1 and TRBJ1-1; no reliable D call. The CDR3 sequence is 10 residues long. The germline CDR1 and CDR2 sequences are SQVTM and ANQGSEA. CDR3 nucleotides: TGCAGCGTTGGAGGCACTAAAGCTTTCTTT. Its protein is CSVGGTKAFF. The full variable domain, completed using reference TRBV29-1 and TRBJ1-1, is SAVISQKPSRDICQRGTSLTIQCQVDSQVTMMFWYRQQPGQSLTLIATANQGSEATYESGFVIDKFPISRPNLTFSTLTVSNMSPEDSSIYLCSVGGTKAFFGQGTRLTVV.

This clonotype has ten or more counts. V and J are TRBV7-2 and TRBJ1-3, with D possibly matching TRBD1 (5 bases). V lost 4 bases, J lost 0 bases, and 16 bases lay in between. The CDR3 extends over 17 amino acids. Germline V gene sequence: CDR1 SGHTA, CDR2 FQGNSA. In nucleotides, the CDR3 is TGTGCCAGCAGCTCACCCCAGGGAGGACTCTCTGGAAACACCATATATTTT. Translated: CASSSPQGGLSGNTIYF.

The chain recombines TRBV25-1 with TRBJ2-6, with D hard to call. Germline assignment: CDR1 MGHDK and CDR2 SYGVNS. Trimming cost V 6 bases and J 2 bases, with 8 bases left between them. The CDR3 spans 14 residues. The DNA of the CDR3 is TGTGCCAGCAGCCAAGTGGCTGGGGCCAACGTCCTGACTTTC. Residues: CASSQVAGANVLTF.

This clonotype turned up a few times. The rearrangement links TRBV7-2 to TRBJ1-2, with 11 positions matching TRBD1. Germline trimming cut 6 bases from V and 8 bases from J; bases unmatched to any gene: 8. This CDR3 spans 14 amino acids. Germline V CDR1 and CDR2: SGHTA, FQGNSA. The CDR3 coding sequence is TGTGCCAGCAGTTCCGGGACAGGGGGTGACGGCTACACCTTC. Its protein is CASSSGTGGDGYTF. The full variable domain, its missing parts supplied by reference TRBV7-2 and TRBJ1-2, is GAGVSQSPSNKVTEKGKDVELRCDPISGHTALYWYRQSLGQGLEFLIYFQGNSAPDKSGLPSDRFSAERTGGSVSTLTIQRTQQEDSAVYLCASSSGTGGDGYTFGSGTRLTVV.

This clonotype was counted ten times or more. The rearrangement links TRBV29-1 to TRBJ2-5; 8 bases are shared with TRBD1. The germline gives CDR1 SQVTM, CDR2 ANQGSEA. The CDR3 has 14 amino acids. V was pared by 6 bases and J by 7 bases, with 13 bases of the junction left unmatched. The CDR3 is CSVRHQGASRTQYF. In nucleotides, the CDR3 is TGCAGCGTCCGACACCAGGGGGCCTCCAGGACCCAGTACTTC.

This clonotype was seen at least ten times. This chain joins TRBV5-5 and TRBJ1-5, with 9 bases identical to TRBD1. CDR1 is SGHKS and CDR2 is YYEKEE in the germline V gene (reference sequence). Germline trimming cut 3 bases from V and 2 bases from J; bases unmatched to any gene: 0. The CDR3 is made up of 14 amino acids. The CDR3 loop is CASSWTGGNQPQHF. The CDR3 DNA follows: TGTGCCAGCAGCTGGACAGGGGGCAATCAGCCCCAGCATTTT.

This clonotype was seen a few times. The gene calls are TRBV19 and TRBJ1-5, with TRBD1 as a possible D gene (6 bases). CDR1 and CDR2 (germline): LNHDA, SQIVND (reference sequence). V dropped 5 bases and J dropped 1 base, with 12 bases sitting between them. There are 15 residues in the CDR3. The CDR3: CASSFSTGSNQPQHF. For the CDR3, the DNA is TGTGCCAGTAGTTTTTCGACAGGAAGCAATCAGCCCCAGCATTTT.

A word on this clonotype: A single base separates this from a much larger clone, so it may be a read error. The chain uses TRBV7-2 and TRBJ1-4; D uncertain. The J call may be wrong; the DNA end is better matched by TRBJ2-2. In germline, CDR1 is SGHTA, CDR2 FQGNSA. This CDR3 is built from 14 residues. CDR3 nucleotides: TGTGCCAGCAGCTTAGCGTGGGGCACCGGGGAGCTGTTTTTT. It translates to CASSLAWGTGELFF.

The gene calls are TRBV10-3 and TRBJ1-1, with D maybe TRBD1 (5 bases). The CDR3 extends over 14 amino acids. CDR1 is ENHRY, CDR2 SYGVKD, per germline. Trimming left V 2 bases short and J 5 bases short, with 12 bases between. DNA of the CDR3: TGTGCCATCAGTGAGGAGCAGGGAGGGACTGAAGCTTTCTTT. It specifies CAISEEQGGTEAFF.

This clonotype was counted once. The J gene is TRBJ1-1, the V gene TRBV11-1; D gene ambiguous. Trimming removed 4 bases from V and 3 bases from J, with 15 bases in between. The CDR3 sequence is 15 residues long. The germline CDR1 and CDR2 sequences are SGHAT and FQDESV (reference sequence). The CDR3 sequence: CASSSNLWVDTEAFF. The DNA for the CDR3 is TGTGCCAGCAGCTCCAACTTATGGGTTGACACTGAAGCTTTCTTT.

Turning to this clonotype: This could be a read error, since a much larger clone is one nucleotide away. The chain employs TRBV2 and TRBJ1-6; D uncertain. The CDR3 is 15 amino acids. In germline, CDR1 is SNHLY, CDR2 FYNNEI. The CDR3 DNA sequence: TGTGCCAGCAGTGTGGCAGTTTCACATAAATCACCCCTCCACTTT. Protein sequence: CASSVAVSHKSPLHF.

V usage is TRBV7-6 and J usage is TRBJ2-7; 10 bases are a match to TRBD2. Germline lookup yields CDR1 SGHVS and CDR2 FNYEAQ. Trimming removed 2 bases from V and 4 bases from J; junction bases left unmatched: 8. This CDR3 has 16 residues. CDR3 bases: TGTGCCAGCAGCTTACCCAGCGGGAGGGCCCGGTACGAGCAGTACTTC. Protein sequence: CASSLPSGRARYEQYF.

This clonotype appeared many times. The rearrangement uses TRBV19 and TRBJ2-5, with 8 bases lining up with TRBD2. This CDR3 spans 15 amino acids. Germline CDR1 reads LNHDA; CDR2 reads SQIVND (reference sequence). V gave up 6 bases and J gave up 2 bases; unmatched junction bases: 8. CDR3 protein: CASRSALAEQETQYF. DNA of the CDR3: TGTGCCAGTAGATCGGCACTAGCGGAACAAGAGACCCAGTACTTC.

A few counts support this clonotype. A much larger clone lies one base from this, so it may be a read error. The gene calls are TRBV10-3 and TRBJ2-2; D remains ambiguous. The germline V gene has CDR1 ENHRY and CDR2 SYGVKD. The CDR3 covers 14 residues. The CDR3 reads CASSESVRTGELFF. CDR3 bases: TGTGCCAGCAGTGAGTCGGTCCGCACCGGGGAGCTGTTTTTT.

The rearrangement joins TRBV10-2 to TRBJ2-7, with TRBD2 matching 7 bases. The CDR3 contains 14 residues. V dropped 4 bases and J dropped 5; count of bases not matched to a gene: 8. In germline, CDR1 is WSHSY, CDR2 SAAADI. The CDR3: CASSATKGGNEQYF. The DNA for the CDR3 is TGCGCCAGCAGTGCTACGAAGGGAGGGAACGAGCAGTACTTC.

The V call is TRBV20-1, the J call TRBJ2-7; the match to TRBD1 covers 11 bases. This CDR3 has 14 amino acids. V gave up 5 bases and J gave up 4 bases; unmatched junction bases: 7. Looked up from germline, CDR1 is DFQATT and CDR2 is SNEGSKA (reference sequence). Here the CDR3 reads CSASTGQGAYEQYF. The CDR3, as DNA: TGCAGTGCTTCGACCGGACAGGGGGCATACGAGCAGTACTTC.

The chain joins TRBV7-8 to TRBJ2-7, with D perhaps TRBD1 (7 bases). Germline CDR1 reads SGHVS; CDR2 reads FQNEAQ. The CDR3 is 15 residues long. V gave up 6 bases and J gave up 2 bases, with 17 bases separating them. The CDR3 spells CASSTAGQGAYEQYF. The CDR3, as DNA: TGTGCCAGCAGTACCGCGGGGCAGGGGGCCTACGAGCAGTACTTC.

Comment on this clonotype: The junction differs from germline at one of its ends, possibly a read error. This rearrangement joins TRBV19 to TRBJ1-5; the match to TRBD1 covers 8 bases. The length of the CDR3 is 15 residues. Looked up from germline, CDR1 is LNHDA and CDR2 is SQIVND (reference sequence). In nucleotides, the CDR3 is TGTGCCAGTAGTATCGGGACAGGCCTCCATCAGCCCCGGCATTTT. Protein: CASSIGTGLHQPRHF.

This rearrangement joins TRBV25-1 to TRBJ2-7; the match to TRBD1 covers 11 bases. The J call may not be correct, given that the DNA end is closer to TRBJ2-1. In germline, CDR1 is MGHDK, CDR2 SYGVNS. This CDR3 has 15 residues. In nucleotides, the CDR3 is TGTGCCAGCAGTAAGGGACAGGGGGTGTACAATGAGCAGTTCTTC. Translation gives CASSKGQGVYNEQFF.

V usage is TRBV7-2 and J usage is TRBJ1-1; D is unresolved. Germline-derived CDR1 and CDR2 are SGHTA and FQGNSA. With 5 bases removed from V and 1 base from J, the gap between germline ends came to 14 bases. The length of the CDR3 is 15 residues. CDR3 sequence (DNA): TGTGCCAGCAGCCAAGACCCCCTGGAGAACACTGAAGCTTTCTTT. Its protein product is CASSQDPLENTEAFF.